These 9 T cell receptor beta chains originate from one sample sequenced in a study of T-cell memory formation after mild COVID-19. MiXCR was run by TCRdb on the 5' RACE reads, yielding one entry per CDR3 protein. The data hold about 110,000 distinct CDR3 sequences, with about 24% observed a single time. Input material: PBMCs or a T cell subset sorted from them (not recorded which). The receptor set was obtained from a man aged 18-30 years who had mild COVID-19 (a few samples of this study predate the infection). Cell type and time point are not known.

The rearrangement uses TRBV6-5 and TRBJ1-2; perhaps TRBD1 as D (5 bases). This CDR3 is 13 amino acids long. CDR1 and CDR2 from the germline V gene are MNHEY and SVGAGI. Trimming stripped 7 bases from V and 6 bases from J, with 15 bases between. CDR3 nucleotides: TGTGCCAGCACCGGCGGTCGGGGGGATGGCTACACCTTC. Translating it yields CASTGGRGDGYTF.

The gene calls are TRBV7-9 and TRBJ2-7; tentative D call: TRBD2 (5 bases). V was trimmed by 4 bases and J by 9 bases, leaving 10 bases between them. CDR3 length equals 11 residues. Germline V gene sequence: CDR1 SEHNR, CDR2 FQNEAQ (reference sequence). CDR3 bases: TGTGCCAGCAGCTCTGGGGAGCCGCAGTACTTC. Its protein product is CASSSGEPQYF.

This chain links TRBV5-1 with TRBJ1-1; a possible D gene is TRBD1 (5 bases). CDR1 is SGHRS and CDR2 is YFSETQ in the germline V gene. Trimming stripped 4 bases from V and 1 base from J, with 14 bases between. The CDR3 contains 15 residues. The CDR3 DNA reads TGCGCCAGCAGCGGCACGGACGGGGGGAACACTGAAGCTTTCTTT. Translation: CASSGTDGGNTEAFF.

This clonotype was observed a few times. CDR3 region: CASGGQSTDTQYF. The DNA for the CDR3 is TGTGCCAGCGGGGGACAGTCCACAGATACGCAGTATTTT. This rearrangement joins TRBV7-2 to TRBJ2-3; 7 bases fit TRBD1. This CDR3 contains 13 residues. From germline, CDR1 is SGHTA and CDR2 FQGNSA. The ends lost 8 bases at V and 2 bases at J; junction bases unmatched: 4. The variable domain in full, completed from reference TRBV7-2 and TRBJ2-3, reads GAGVSQSPSNKVTEKGKDVELRCDPISGHTALYWYRQSLGQGLEFLIYFQGNSAPDKSGLPSDRFSAERTGGSVSTLTIQRTQQEDSAVYLCASGGQSTDTQYFGPGTRLTVL.

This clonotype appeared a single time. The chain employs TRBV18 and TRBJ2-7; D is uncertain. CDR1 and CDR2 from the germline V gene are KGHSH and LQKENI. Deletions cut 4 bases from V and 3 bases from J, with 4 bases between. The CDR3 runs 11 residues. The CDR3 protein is CASSQDYEQYF. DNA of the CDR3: TGTGCCAGCTCACAAGACTACGAGCAGTACTTC.

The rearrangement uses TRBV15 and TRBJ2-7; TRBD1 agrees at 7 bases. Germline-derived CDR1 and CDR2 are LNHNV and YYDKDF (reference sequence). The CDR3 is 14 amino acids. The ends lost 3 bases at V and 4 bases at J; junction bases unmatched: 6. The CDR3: CATSSTGTEYEQYF. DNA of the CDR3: TGTGCCACCAGCAGTACCGGGACAGAATACGAGCAGTACTTC.

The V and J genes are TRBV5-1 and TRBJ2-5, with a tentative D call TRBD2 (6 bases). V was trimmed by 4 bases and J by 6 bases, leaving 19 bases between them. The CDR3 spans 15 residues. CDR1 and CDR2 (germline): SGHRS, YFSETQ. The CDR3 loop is CASSVSLGGTKTQYF. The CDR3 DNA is TGCGCCAGCAGCGTAAGCCTCGGGGGAACAAAGACCCAGTACTTC.

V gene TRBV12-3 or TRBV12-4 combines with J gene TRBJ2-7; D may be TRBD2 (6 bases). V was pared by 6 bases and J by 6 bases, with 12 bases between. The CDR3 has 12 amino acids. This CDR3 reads CASRPGRGEQYF. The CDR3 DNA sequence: TGTGCCAGCAGACCAGGGCGGGGCGAGCAGTACTTC.

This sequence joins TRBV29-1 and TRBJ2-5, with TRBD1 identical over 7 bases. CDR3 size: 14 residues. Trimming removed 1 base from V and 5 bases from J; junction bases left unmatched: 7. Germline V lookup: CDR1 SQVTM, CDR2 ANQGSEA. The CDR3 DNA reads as TGCAGCGTTGAAGTGGCAGGGGGTCGGGAGACCCAGTACTTC. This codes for CSVEVAGGRETQYF.